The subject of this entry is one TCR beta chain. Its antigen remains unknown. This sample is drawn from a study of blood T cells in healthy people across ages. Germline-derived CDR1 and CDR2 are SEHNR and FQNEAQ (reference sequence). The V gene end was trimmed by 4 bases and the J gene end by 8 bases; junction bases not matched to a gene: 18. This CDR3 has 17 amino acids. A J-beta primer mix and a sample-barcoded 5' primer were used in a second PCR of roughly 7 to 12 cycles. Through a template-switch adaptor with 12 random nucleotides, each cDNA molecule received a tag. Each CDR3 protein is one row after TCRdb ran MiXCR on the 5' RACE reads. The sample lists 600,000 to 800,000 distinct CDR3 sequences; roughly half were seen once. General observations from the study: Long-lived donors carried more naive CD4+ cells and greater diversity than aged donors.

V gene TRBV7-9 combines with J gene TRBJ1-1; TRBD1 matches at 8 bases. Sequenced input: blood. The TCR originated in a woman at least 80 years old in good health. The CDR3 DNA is TGTGCCAGCAGCTACGTATCAAATCAGGGGGCAAGGTACGAAGCTTTCTTT. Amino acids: CASSYVSNQGARYEAFF.